Following are 10 T cell receptor beta chains from one sample sequenced in a study of blood T cells in healthy people across ages. A sample-barcoded 5' primer and a J-beta primer mix were used in a second PCR of roughly 7 to 11 cycles. TCRdb used MiXCR to reprocess the 5' RACE reads, holding one entry per CDR3 protein. The sample records about 510,000 distinct CDR3 sequences, roughly a quarter being singletons. This same sample was also part of a study on T cells of mothers and their children.

Specimen: blood. The source of these receptors is a boy between 2 and 10 years old in good health.

A word on this clonotype: An end of the junction does not agree with germline; a read error may underlie this. The chain uses TRBV5-6 and TRBJ2-5; D gene unclear. Germline assignment: CDR1 SGHDT and CDR2 YYEEEE. The CDR3 length is 13 residues. As DNA, the CDR3 is TGCGCCAGCAGCCCGAGTCTGGCAGAGACCCAGTACTTC. Its translation is CASSPSLAETQYF. The variable domain in full, with the rest retrieved from reference TRBV5-6 and TRBJ2-5, is DAGVTQSPTHLIKTRGQQVTLRCSPKSGHDTVSWYQQALGQGPQFIFQYYEEEERQRGNFPDRFSGHQFPNYSSELNVNALLLGDSALYLCASSPSLAETQYFGPGTRLLVL.

This clonotype has just a few counts. J is TRBJ1-1 and V is TRBV7-9; D unresolved. Germline-derived CDR1 and CDR2 are SEHNR and FQNEAQ (reference sequence). The CDR3 is 16 residues long. Trimming pared 3 bases from V and 11 bases from J, leaving 25 bases between. The CDR3 DNA is TGTGCCAGCAGCTTTCCCAGTGGACCAGGTCCCGAGGTGGCTTTCTTT. Amino acids: CASSFPSGPGPEVAFF.

This clonotype has ten or more counts. The genes are TRBV28 and TRBJ2-2, with 7 bases matching TRBD2. The V segment lost 8 bases and the J segment 3 bases; nucleotides outside the gene matches: 12. Looked up from germline, CDR1 is MDHEN and CDR2 is SYDVKM. The CDR3 has 16 amino acids. CDR3 sequence: CASSPGLPLDTGELFF. DNA of the CDR3: TGTGCCAGCTCACCGGGACTACCTTTAGACACCGGGGAGCTGTTTTTT.

Only a few counts were recorded for this clonotype. The CDR3 DNA sequence: TGTGCCACCAGGGGGAGACTCTATGGCTACACCTTC. It codes for CATRGRLYGYTF. The genes are TRBV30 and TRBJ1-2, with 7 bases fitting TRBD1. The germline gives CDR1 GTSNPN, CDR2 SVGIG (reference sequence). This CDR3 contains 12 residues. V was pared by 8 bases and J by 4 bases, with 7 bases of the junction left unmatched.

This clonotype has more than one count but fewer than ten. This sequence joins TRBV20-1 and TRBJ1-5; 7 bases map to TRBD1. This CDR3 has 14 residues. V dropped 4 bases and J dropped 5; count of bases not matched to a gene: 8. CDR1 DFQATT and CDR2 SNEGSKA come from the germline V gene (reference sequence). This CDR3 reads CSATRQGPDQPQHF. The CDR3 DNA sequence: TGCAGTGCTACCAGACAGGGACCAGATCAGCCCCAGCATTTT.

This chain's CDR3 is CASRLGLEQFF. CDR3 nucleotides: TGTGCCAGCAGATTAGGACTGGAGCAGTTCTTC. The chain couples TRBV27 to TRBJ2-1; D perhaps matches TRBD2 (5 bases). CDR3 length: 11 amino acids. Germline V CDR1 and CDR2: MNHEY, SMNVEV (reference sequence). Trimming pared 6 bases from V and 10 bases from J, leaving 10 bases between.

V usage is TRBV20-1 and J usage is TRBJ1-1; D is unclear. Germline V gives CDR1 DFQATT, CDR2 SNEGSKA (reference sequence). The CDR3 has 11 residues. Trimming removed 0 bases from V and 6 bases from J, with 5 bases in between. The CDR3 DNA sequence: TGCAGTGCTAGAGATTTCCCTGAAGCTTTCTTT. Translated: CSARDFPEAFF.

This clonotype has ten or more counts. V and J are TRBV7-8 and TRBJ2-5, with a tentative D call TRBD2 (7 bases). CDR3 length: 15 amino acids. V was clipped by 1 base and J by 4 bases, with 13 bases between them. Germline V lookup: CDR1 SGHVS, CDR2 FQNEAQ. This CDR3 reads CASSLVRGGVETQYF. The CDR3 DNA follows: TGTGCCAGCAGCTTAGTAAGGGGGGGGGTAGAGACCCAGTACTTC.

V gene TRBV12-3 or TRBV12-4 combines with J gene TRBJ2-7; D may correspond to TRBD1 or TRBD2 (5 bases each). Trimming took 6 bases from V and 3 from J, leaving 21 bases between them. This CDR3 is 16 amino acids long. CDR3 amino acids: CASSTAGTLRNYEQYF. The CDR3 DNA follows: TGTGCCAGCAGCACAGCCGGGACCCTACGGAACTACGAGCAGTACTTC.

This clonotype was seen repeatedly, ten times or more. The chain links TRBV20-1 to TRBJ2-5; D not certain. This CDR3 contains 13 residues. V was trimmed by 5 bases and J by 2 bases, leaving 12 bases between them. Germline V lookup: CDR1 DFQATT, CDR2 SNEGSKA (reference sequence). CDR3 coding DNA: TGCAGTGCTCGAGCGATACCTCAAGAGACCCAGTACTTC. It is translated as CSARAIPQETQYF.